Presented here are 11 T cell receptor beta chains from one specimen sequenced in a study of technical replicates of blood from several donors. Sequenced by immunoSEQ multiplex PCR; TCRdb stores in-frame clones only, minus some. This sample has tens of thousands of clones, with 85% to 95% found just once. The sample consisted of T cells isolated from PBMCs. Receptors were obtained from a human donor in good health.

The chain recombines TRBV4-1 with TRBJ1-3; no reliable D call. The CDR3 extends over 16 amino acids. CDR1 is MGHRA and CDR2 is YSYEKL in the germline V gene. V shed 0 bases and J shed 1 base, with 10 bases lying between them. The CDR3 is CASSQELRLSGNTIYF. The CDR3 region has the DNA TGCGCCAGCAGCCAAGAACTACGGCTTTCTGGAAACACCATATATTTT.

V gene TRBV7-6 combines with J gene TRBJ1-3; D remains ambiguous. Deletions cut 5 bases from V and 0 bases from J, with 17 bases between. This CDR3 has 17 residues. Looked up from germline, CDR1 is SGHVS and CDR2 is FNYEAQ. CDR3 sequence: CASSVQTSGSSGNTIYF. DNA of the CDR3: TGTGCCAGCAGCGTACAGACCTCGGGGAGCTCTGGAAACACCATATATTTT.

The CDR3 DNA follows: TGTGCCAGCAGCGTACCCGGTTACACCATATATTTT. This sequence encodes CASSVPGYTIYF. The gene calls are TRBV9 and TRBJ1-3; D remains unclear. V lost 1 base and J lost 8, with 7 bases in between. The germline CDR1 and CDR2 sequences are SGDLS and YYNGEE. This CDR3 has 12 amino acids. Complete variable domain (other parts from reference TRBV9 and TRBJ1-3): DSGVTQTPKHLITATGQRVTLRCSPRSGDLSVYWYQQSLDQGLQFLIQYYNGEERAKGNILERFSAQQFPDLHSELNLSSLELGDSALYFCASSVPGYTIYFGEGSWLTVV.

V and J are TRBV5-1 and TRBJ2-7; possible D gene TRBD2, 7 bases. Trimming removed 6 bases from V and 5 bases from J, with 9 bases in between. The germline CDR1 and CDR2 sequences are SGHRS and YFSETQ. This CDR3 is built from 11 residues. The CDR3, as DNA: TGCGCCAGCAAAGGGGGGGACGAGCAGTACTTC. Its protein is CASKGGDEQYF.

The chain carries TRBV5-1 and TRBJ2-1, with 13 bases matching TRBD2. V dropped 3 bases and J dropped 10; count of bases not matched to a gene: 10. From germline, CDR1 is SGHRS and CDR2 YFSETQ. This CDR3 is built from 16 residues. The CDR3 is CASSSSFGLAGDEQFF. CDR3 nucleotide sequence: TGCGCCAGCAGCTCTAGCTTCGGACTAGCGGGAGACGAGCAGTTCTTC.

This chain joins TRBV11-3 and TRBJ1-1; D unresolved. This CDR3 has 11 residues. The V and J ends lost 2 bases and 12 bases respectively, with 10 bases between them. Germline CDR1 is SGHNT and CDR2 is YENEEA. The CDR3 loop reads CASSLNLRTFF. CDR3 in DNA: TGTGCCAGCAGCTTAAATTTGAGGACTTTCTTT.

This clone was recorded only once. This chain joins TRBV5-4 and TRBJ1-1; D is uncertain. V was pared by 2 bases and J by 1 base, with 9 bases between. The CDR3 covers 14 residues. CDR1 SGHNT and CDR2 YYREEE come from the germline V gene (reference sequence). CDR3 in DNA: TGTGCCAGCAGCTTCAAGGGAGAGAACACTGAAGCTTTCTTT. Translation: CASSFKGENTEAFF.

With regard to this clone: A read error may produce the germline difference seen at one junction end. The gene calls are TRBV7-3 and TRBJ2-1, with 8 bases lining up with TRBD2. Per germline, CDR1 SGHTA and CDR2 FQGTGA. The CDR3 runs to 13 residues. For the CDR3, the DNA is TGTGCCAGCAGCCAAACGCCCGGGACTAGTTTTATCTTC. This gives the protein CASSQTPGTSFIF.

The V and J genes are TRBV10-3 and TRBJ2-7; 8 positions match TRBD2. The CDR3 sequence is 16 residues long. V shed 6 bases and J 3 bases; nucleotides not matched to a gene: 13. CDR1 and CDR2 from the germline V gene are ENHRY and SYGVKD. CDR3 DNA sequence: TGTGCCATCAGCCCTCACGGGGGGGTAGCGGTCTACGAGCAGTACTTC. This encodes CAISPHGGVAVYEQYF.

This chain uses TRBV5-5 with TRBJ2-7, with D possibly being TRBD1 (5 bases). The CDR3 runs to 14 residues. The germline V gene encodes CDR1 SGHKS and CDR2 YYEKEE (reference sequence). V was trimmed by 3 bases and J by 2 bases, leaving 12 bases between them. The CDR3 sequence is CASSSDSLAYEQYF. Here the CDR3 DNA reads TGTGCCAGCAGCTCTGACAGTCTTGCCTACGAGCAGTACTTC.

In this sample, this clone turned up once. The V and J genes are TRBV5-6 and TRBJ2-1; D is perhaps TRBD1 (5 bases). This CDR3 is 17 amino acids long. Germline V gene data show CDR1 as SGHDT and CDR2 as YYEEEE. V shed 1 base and J shed 8 bases, with 22 bases lying between them. CDR3 DNA sequence: TGTGCCAGCAGCTTGAAGCAGACAGCCAACCTGAAGGATGAGCAGTTCTTC. Its translation: CASSLKQTANLKDEQFF.